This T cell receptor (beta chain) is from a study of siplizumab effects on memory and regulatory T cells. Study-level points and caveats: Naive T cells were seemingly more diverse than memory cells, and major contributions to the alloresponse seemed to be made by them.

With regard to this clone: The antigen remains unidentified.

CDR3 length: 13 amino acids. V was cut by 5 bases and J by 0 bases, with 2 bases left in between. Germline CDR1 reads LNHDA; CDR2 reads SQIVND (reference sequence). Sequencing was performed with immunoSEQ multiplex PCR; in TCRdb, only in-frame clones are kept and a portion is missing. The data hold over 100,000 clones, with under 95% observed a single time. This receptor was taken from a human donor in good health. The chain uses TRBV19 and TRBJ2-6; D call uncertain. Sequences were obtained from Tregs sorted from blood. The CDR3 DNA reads TGTGCCAGTAGTGACTCTGGGGCCAACGTCCTGACTTTC. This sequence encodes CASSDSGANVLTF.